These T cell receptor beta chains were read from a single sample in a study of cytomegalovirus exposure and HLA in healthy donors. The repertoire was sequenced with immunoSEQ multiplex PCR; TCRdb's copy has only in-frame clones and lacks some. The sample shows more than 110,000 clones, approximately 80% of them seen only once. The specimen was PBMCs. The receptors come from a male donor in good health and CMV-seronegative. Each CDR3 is given with its conserved first and last residue. A D gene is named only where the DNA matches it firmly. A clone size is listed for some rows: how often the clone was seen (once, few, many), or a class if it is expanded.

>TRBJ1-2|NA|TRBV5-6|few
TGTGCCAGCAGCTTGCCAGGGGCGCGGGGCTACACCTTC
CASSLPGARGYTF
>TRBJ2-1|TRBD1|TRBV15|few
TGTGCCACCAGCAGAGATCAGGGGACAGGGTACAATGAGCAGTTCTTC
CATSRDQGTGYNEQFF
>TRBJ1-5|NA|TRBV15|NA
TGTGCCACCAGCAAAAGGGAGGGAACGTATAGCAATCAGCCCCAGCATTTT
CATSKREGTYSNQPQHF
>TRBJ2-1|NA|TRBV5-1|NA
TGCGCCAGCAGCTTGCTACTCCGAAGAGGCTCCTACAATGAGCAGTTCTTC
CASSLLLRRGSYNEQFF
>TRBJ2-7|TRBD2|TRBV6-6|few
TGTGCCAGCAGCGCGACTAGCGGGGGTCTTTACTACGAGCAGTACTTC
CASSATSGGLYYEQYF
>TRBJ2-7|NA|TRBV19|NA
TGTGCCAGTAGTATGAGGGACGAGCAGTACTTC
CASSMRDEQYF
>TRBJ2-1|NA|TRBV27|NA
TGTGCCAGCAGTCCCAGAGGAACTAGAGAGAGAGAGCAGTTCTTC
CASSPRGTREREQFF
>TRBJ1-5|TRBD1|TRBV27|NA
TGTGCCAGCAGTAAGGGGGACAGGGCGAGCAATCAGCCCCAGCATTTT
CASSKGDRASNQPQHF
>TRBJ1-2|NA|TRBV5-1|few
TGCGCCAGCAGCTTGGAAAGCTCTAACTATGGCTACACCTTC
CASSLESSNYGYTF
>TRBJ2-7|TRBD1|TRBV27|NA
TGTGCCAGCTCGGGACAGGGTTACGAGCAGTACTTC
CASSGQGYEQYF
>TRBJ2-1|TRBD1|TRBV15|NA
TGTGCCACCAGCCCCCGGGGACAGACCAATGAGCAGTTCTTC
CATSPRGQTNEQFF
>TRBJ2-2|NA|TRBV30|NA
TGTGCCTGGCAGGGCAGGGTGAACACCGGGGAGCTGTTTTTT
CAWQGRVNTGELFF
>TRBJ2-7|TRBD2|TRBV4-1|few
TGCGCCAGCAGCCAAGATCGGGCTAGCGGGGACTACGAGCAGTACTTC
CASSQDRASGDYEQYF
>TRBJ1-5|NA|TRBV6-1|NA
TGTGCCAGCATCGATGGGAGATATAGCAATCAGCCCCAGCATTTT
CASIDGRYSNQPQHF
>TRBJ2-5|TRBD1|TRBV11-3|few
TGTGCCAGCAGCTTAAGCGGGTGGGACAGGAGAGGTTTACAGACCCAGTACTTC
CASSLSGWDRRGLQTQYF
>TRBJ2-3|TRBD1|TRBV10-3|once
TGTGCCATCAGTGAAAGACAGGGGTCCCTCCCAGATACGCAGTATTTT
CAISERQGSLPDTQYF
>TRBJ2-1|NA|TRBV12-2|NA
TGTGCAAGTCGCCCCCCCCGCAATGAGCAGTTCTTC
CASRPPRNEQFF
>TRBJ2-1|NA|TRBV13|NA
TGTGCCAGCACGGGGGGCCTTGACAATGAGCAGTTCTTC
CASTGGLDNEQFF
>TRBJ1-1|NA|TRBV2|NA
TGTGCCAGCGGGTTTGACAACATGAACACTGAAGCTTTCTTT
CASGFDNMNTEAFF
>TRBJ2-7|TRBD2|TRBV9|few
TGTGCCAGCAGTGATAGTGGGACTAGCGGCCTCTCCTACGAGCAGTACTTC
CASSDSGTSGLSYEQYF
>TRBJ2-2|NA|TRBV27|NA
TGTGCCAGCAGTCCAGGACTTCACGGGGAGCTGTTTTTT
CASSPGLHGELFF
>TRBJ2-2|TRBD1|TRBV12-5|NA
TGTGCTAGTGGTGCCGGGACAGCGAACACCGGGGAGCTGTTTTTT
CASGAGTANTGELFF
>TRBJ2-1|NA|TRBV4-2|NA
TGTGCCAGCAGCCGGTCGGACAGTCTCCCCTACAATGAGCAGTTCTTC
CASSRSDSLPYNEQFF
>TRBJ2-3|TRBD2|TRBV27|NA
TGTGCCAGCAGCGCCACTCAGACTAGCGGGAGGGTTGTGGATACGCAGTATTTT
CASSATQTSGRVVDTQYF
>TRBJ1-1|NA|TRBV19|NA
TGTGCCAGTAGGCGTTCAGGGTGGGGTGCTGAAGCTTTCTTT
CASRRSGWGAEAFF
>TRBJ2-4|TRBD1|TRBV18|NA
TGTGCCAGCTCAAAACGCGACAGGGATATAGCCAAAAACATTCAGTACTTC
CASSKRDRDIAKNIQYF
>TRBJ2-2|NA|TRBV10-3|few
TGTGCCATCAGTGAGACATCCACCGGGGAGCTGTTTTTT
CAISETSTGELFF
>TRBJ2-7|TRBD2|TRBV7-9|NA
TGTGCCAGCAGCCTCACTAGCGGGGGGGGCTACGAGCAGTACTTC
CASSLTSGGGYEQYF
>TRBJ2-7|NA|TRBV28|NA
TGTGCCAGCAGTTTGGATCTTGGGGGGTCCGGCGAGCAGTACTTC
CASSLDLGGSGEQYF
>TRBJ1-1|TRBD1|TRBV27|NA
TGTGCCAGCAGCCGAAACAGGGGGCTAATGAACACTGAAGCTTTCTTT
CASSRNRGLMNTEAFF
>TRBJ2-5|NA|TRBV11-2|once
TGTGCCAGCAGCAACGCAGGAGGGACAGTTCACGAGACCCAGTACTTC
CASSNAGGTVHETQYF
>TRBJ2-2|NA|TRBV7-6|NA
TGTGCCAGCAGCCCTCGGACAAGCTTGGCCGGGGAGCTGTTTTTT
CASSPRTSLAGELFF
>TRBJ2-7|TRBD2|TRBV18|NA
TGTGCCAGCGGACTAGCGGGGGCCTCCTACGAGCAGTACTTC
CASGLAGASYEQYF
>TRBJ2-1|NA|TRBV5-1|NA
TGCGCCAGCAGCTTGGTCTCCTCCTACAATGAGCAGTTCTTC
CASSLVSSYNEQFF
>TRBJ2-5|TRBD1|TRBV7-2|NA
TGTGCCGGGAACAGGGGATTGCGGGAGACCCAGTACTTC
CAGNRGLRETQYF
>TRBJ2-7|TRBD1|TRBV5-1|NA
TGCGCCAGCAGCTTTGAGGGGGCGTGGGAGCAGTACTTC
CASSFEGAWEQYF